This T cell receptor (beta chain) derives from a study of Ad26.COV2.S vaccination and SARS-CoV-2 variants. The treatment was: roughly 19 received Ad26.COV2.S at low or high dose, single or two shots; roughly five received placebo; per-sample allocation not given. Following the first vaccine or placebo injection, samples were taken on day 63. This table comes from immunoSEQ multiplex PCR, and its TCRdb copy is limited to in-frame clones, with some not included. The sample records 330,000 or so clones, around 90% being singletons. Trimming took 7 bases from V and 8 from J, leaving 14 bases between them. This CDR3 is built from 12 residues.

The clonotype was recovered from a person aged 18-60 years who received the Ad26.COV2.S COVID-19 vaccine or a placebo. The chain links TRBV12-3 or TRBV12-4 to TRBJ1-2; D is unclear. This specimen was peripheral blood, taken in a trial of Ad26.COV2.S vaccine versus placebo. As DNA, the CDR3 is TGTGCCAGCAAAGCGGGGAGCCCCGGCTACACCTTC. Translated, it gives CASKAGSPGYTF.